The next 14 T cell receptor beta chains were all read from a single sample in a study of regulatory T cells in long-lasting Graves disease. Library construction for TCR beta used iRepertoire HTBI primers and Arm-PCR of CDR3 regions. One entry per CDR3 protein results from TCRdb running MiXCR on the multiplex PCR reads. Among roughly 420,000 distinct CDR3 sequences, about a sixth were seen once, and the ten largest hold about 10%. Described time point: newly diagnosed GD, antithyroid drugs for less than 3 months. RNA from PBMCs was the source of the TCR library. The sample was also linked to a second study, of T cells in Graves' hyperthyroidism and ophthalmopathy.

The sequencing here drew on peripheral blood mononuclear cells (PBMCs), taken at new diagnosis, from a patient treated with antithyroid drugs. The receptors derive from a woman between 25 and 40 years old with Graves disease.

A few counts support this clonotype. The rearrangement joins TRBV6-2 or TRBV6-3 to TRBJ2-7; 7 nucleotides align to TRBD1. V lost 6 bases to trimming and J lost 1 base; unmatched junction nucleotides: 12. Germline V lookup: CDR1 MNHEY, CDR2 SVGEGT. This CDR3 contains 16 residues. The chain's CDR3 is CASRTSGTATSYEQYF. The CDR3 nucleotides are TGTGCCAGCAGGACTTCCGGGACAGCGACATCCTACGAGCAGTACTTC.

The table lists this clonotype with a few counts. V gene TRBV7-2 combines with J gene TRBJ2-5; 14 nucleotides align to TRBD2. After removal of 5 bases from V and 9 bases from J, the junction contained 11 bases not matched to a gene. The CDR3 sequence is 16 residues long. Germline CDR1 SGHTA, CDR2 FQGNSA. CDR3 protein: CASSPGLAGVGGAQYF. As DNA, the CDR3 is TGTGCCAGCAGCCCGGGACTAGCGGGAGTGGGGGGGGCCCAGTACTTC.

Only a few counts were recorded for this clonotype. The CDR3 coding sequence is TGTGCCAGCAGCCCTTTGCGTCCCCTTGGAGGAAATGAAAAACTGTTTTTT. Amino acids: CASSPLRPLGGNEKLFF. The V call is TRBV14, the J call TRBJ1-4; D not resolved. Germline CDR1 and CDR2: SGHDN and FVKESK. The CDR3 contains 17 residues. V was clipped by 4 bases and J by 5 bases, with 20 bases between them.

The V call is TRBV20-1, the J call TRBJ1-1, with TRBD1 as a possible D gene (5 bases). Germline CDR1 DFQATT, CDR2 SNEGSKA (reference sequence). This CDR3 contains 16 residues. V was pared by 4 bases and J by 0 bases, with 18 bases between. The CDR3 is CSANPGTGQLNTEAFF. CDR3 bases: TGCAGTGCTAACCCTGGGACGGGGCAGTTGAACACTGAAGCTTTCTTT.

This clonotype was detected many times. This chain links TRBV10-3 with TRBJ2-1; 9 bases map to TRBD2. V was clipped by 2 bases and J by 0 bases; unmatched bases: 11. Germline assignment: CDR1 ENHRY and CDR2 SYGVKD. This CDR3 has 19 residues. In DNA form, the CDR3 reads TGTGCCATCAGTGAGGGTATAGCGGGAGACACGAGCTCCTACAATGAGCAGTTCTTC. As protein: CAISEGIAGDTSSYNEQFF.

This clonotype was counted at least ten times. The chain has TRBV6-2 or TRBV6-3 and TRBJ1-5; D possibly corresponds to TRBD1 (6 bases). Germline CDR1 and CDR2: MNHEY and SVGEGT. The CDR3 covers 14 residues. Trimming took off 5 bases at V and 5 bases at J, with 13 bases between the two ends. CDR3 loop: CASSEAGQHQPQHF. The CDR3 bases are TGTGCCAGCAGTGAAGCTGGACAGCATCAGCCCCAGCATTTT.

This clonotype was counted ten times or more. The CDR3 sequence: CSVEVRGIGYEQYF. In DNA, the CDR3 is TGCAGCGTTGAAGTACGCGGGATTGGCTACGAGCAGTACTTC. The chain carries TRBV29-1 and TRBJ2-7, with D possibly TRBD2 on 6 matching bases. Looked up from germline, CDR1 is SQVTM and CDR2 is ANQGSEA. V was pared by 1 base and J by 3 bases, with 13 bases between. This CDR3 contains 14 residues.

This clonotype occurred a few times. Given a much more abundant clone one base away, this may be a read error. V is TRBV27 and J is TRBJ1-2, with TRBD1 identical over 7 bases. CDR3 length: 17 residues. Germline trimming cut 6 bases from V and 4 bases from J; bases unmatched to any gene: 17. From germline, CDR1 is MNHEY and CDR2 SMNVEV (reference sequence). For the CDR3, the DNA is TGTGCCAGCAGGAGGGCAGGGGGAGGGATAGCCTCCTATGGCTACACCTTC. This gives the protein CASRRAGGGIASYGYTF.

This clonotype was counted many times. The rearrangement links TRBV5-1 to TRBJ2-2, with 9 bases fitting TRBD2. V trimming: 0 bases; J trimming: 7 bases; junction bases outside the gene matches: 13. The CDR3 spans 18 residues. Germline CDR1 reads SGHRS; CDR2 reads YFSETQ. CDR3 DNA sequence: TGCGCCAGCAGCTTGGAGGACGCGGCGGGAGGGCCCCACGGGGAGCTGTTTTTT. Its protein product is CASSLEDAAGGPHGELFF.

At least ten counts were recorded for this clonotype. V and J are TRBV28 and TRBJ2-7, with D unresolved. The CDR3 is made up of 13 amino acids. With 2 bases removed from V and 2 bases from J, the gap between germline ends came to 7 bases. In germline, CDR1 is MDHEN, CDR2 SYDVKM. CDR3 sequence reads: CASSLNFPYEQYF. The DNA of the CDR3 is TGTGCCAGCAGTTTAAATTTCCCCTACGAGCAGTACTTC.

At least ten counts were recorded for this clonotype. The chain couples TRBV28 to TRBJ1-1; weak D call: TRBD1 (6 bases). CDR3 size: 13 residues. The germline V and J ends were trimmed by 1 base and 8 bases, with 11 bases remaining between them. Germline CDR1 reads MDHEN; CDR2 reads SYDVKM. As DNA, the CDR3 is TGTGCCAGCAGTTTATTACAGGGAAAGGAAGCTTTCTTT. This translates into CASSLLQGKEAFF.

In this sample, this clonotype turned up once. J is TRBJ1-1 and V is TRBV7-9; D perhaps matches TRBD1 (5 bases). Trimming stripped 6 bases from V and 5 bases from J, with 19 bases between. The CDR3 length is 15 residues. Germline V gene sequence: CDR1 SEHNR, CDR2 FQNEAQ (reference sequence). The CDR3, as DNA: TGTGCCAGCAGTCAGACCCTCGGGACGACAACTGAAGCTTTCTTT. Protein: CASSQTLGTTTEAFF.

Ten or more counts support this clonotype. The chain couples TRBV28 to TRBJ2-5; D may be TRBD2 (6 bases). This CDR3 spans 13 amino acids. Germline V gene data show CDR1 as MDHEN and CDR2 as SYDVKM. With 6 bases removed from V and 2 bases from J, the gap between germline ends came to 10 bases. As DNA, the CDR3 is TGTGCCAGCAGAACCGGGACTCAAGAGACCCAGTACTTC. This translates into CASRTGTQETQYF.

This clonotype was seen repeatedly, ten times or more. The V gene is TRBV20-1, the J gene TRBJ2-7; 12 nucleotides line up with TRBD2. Looked up from germline, CDR1 is DFQATT and CDR2 is SNEGSKA (reference sequence). V was pared by 1 base and J by 2 bases, with 12 bases of the junction left unmatched. The CDR3 totals 18 residues. Here the CDR3 DNA reads TGCAGTGCTAGAGGACTAGCGGGAGTCCCAACCTCTACCTACGAGCAGTACTTC. Its translation: CSARGLAGVPTSTYEQYF.